The rows below give T cell receptor beta chains drawn from one sample of a study of cytomegalovirus exposure and HLA in healthy donors. Some clones are missing from TCRdb's copy, which holds only in-frame ones; the method was immunoSEQ multiplex PCR. The sample includes about 140,000 clones, around 59% of them seen just once. Source material: PBMCs. The source is a male donor in good health and CMV-seronegative. Each CDR3 is given with its conserved first and last residue. The D gene is left open where the match is weak. Clone size, where shown, is once, few, many, or a class for clones that have expanded.

D	V	size	J	CDR3	DNA
TRBD2	TRBV7-3	once	TRBJ2-6	CASSLSGGTANVLTF	TGTGCCAGCAGCTTGAGCGGGGGGACTGCCAACGTCCTGACTTTC
TRBD2	TRBV5-1	.	TRBJ2-4	CASSLGSGGRNIQYF	TGCGCCAGCAGCTTGGGCAGCGGGGGGAGGAACATTCAGTACTTC
.	TRBV7-2	few	TRBJ1-1	CAQGSSGTEAFF	TGTGCCCAGGGGTCCAGCGGCACTGAAGCTTTCTTT
.	TRBV11-2	.	TRBJ1-2	CASSLDRVYGYTF	TGTGCCAGCAGCTTAGATCGGGTCTATGGCTACACCTTC
TRBD2	TRBV6-5	.	TRBJ2-5	CASSAREGGETQYF	TGTGCCAGCAGTGCCCGGGAGGGGGGAGAGACCCAGTACTTC
TRBD2	TRBV27	.	TRBJ2-2	CASRVWTAASGTGELFF	TGTGCCAGCAGAGTGTGGACAGCGGCTAGCGGGACCGGGGAGCTGTTTTTT
.	TRBV27	.	TRBJ2-7	CASSLTQGSREQYF	TGTGCCAGCAGTTTAACCCAGGGGAGCCGCGAGCAGTACTTC
TRBD1	TRBV6-6	.	TRBJ2-7	CASSTGDRYEQYF	TGTGCCAGCAGCACCGGGGACAGATACGAGCAGTACTTC
.	TRBV29-1	.	TRBJ2-5	CSVRFVLETQYF	TGCAGCGTGAGATTTGTTCTAGAGACCCAGTACTTC
.	TRBV19	.	TRBJ2-1	CASSPRTAIDEQFF	TGTGCCAGTAGTCCGCGGACAGCTATCGATGAGCAGTTCTTC
.	TRBV4-1	few	TRBJ2-2	CASSWRNTGELFF	TGCGCCAGCAGCTGGAGGAACACCGGGGAGCTGTTTTTT
.	TRBV6-6	.	TRBJ1-1	CASKFDHEVDTEAFF	TGTGCCAGCAAGTTCGACCATGAGGTCGACACTGAAGCTTTCTTT
TRBD1	TRBV5-6	few	TRBJ1-1	CASSWKGRGYHQAEAFF	TGTGCCAGCAGCTGGAAGGGCAGGGGGTATCATCAGGCTGAAGCTTTCTTT
.	TRBV6-4	.	TRBJ1-1	CASSSQGGNTEAFF	TGTGCCAGCAGTTCTCAGGGTGGGAACACTGAAGCTTTCTTT
TRBD1	TRBV10-3	.	TRBJ1-2	CAISRDRDYGYTF	TGTGCCATCAGCCGGGACAGGGACTATGGCTACACCTTC
TRBD1	TRBV5-8	.	TRBJ2-2	CASSLQGVYTGELFF	TGTGCCAGCAGCTTGCAGGGGGTGTACACCGGGGAGCTGTTTTTT
.	TRBV5-1	.	TRBJ1-4	CASSLVGGDAEKLFF	TGCGCCAGCAGCTTGGTCGGGGGGGATGCTGAAAAACTGTTTTTT
TRBD2	TRBV7-2	.	TRBJ2-1	CASSPSGVSYNEQFF	TGTGCCAGCAGCCCCAGCGGGGTGAGCTACAATGAGCAGTTCTTC
.	TRBV5-5	few	TRBJ1-3	CASSLVASSGNTIYF	TGTGCCAGCAGCTTGGTCGCCAGCTCTGGAAACACCATATATTTT
TRBD2	TRBV13	once	TRBJ2-5	CASRRVRRGGLAQETQYF	TGTGCCAGCAGACGAGTCCGCCGGGGGGGCCTTGCCCAAGAGACCCAGTACTTC
.	TRBV6-1	once	TRBJ2-3	CASEGTDTQYF	TGTGCCAGCGAGGGCACAGATACGCAGTATTTT
.	TRBV7-8	.	TRBJ2-7	CASSLFRSGTYEQYF	TGTGCCAGCAGCTTATTTCGGTCCGGGACCTACGAGCAGTACTTC
TRBD1	TRBV30	.	TRBJ1-4	CAWSKDRSSMKKLFF	TGTGCCTGGAGTAAGGACAGGTCCAGTATGAAAAAACTGTTTTTT
.	TRBV12-5	few	TRBJ2-5	CASGLSGNQETQYF	TGTGCTAGTGGTTTATCAGGGAATCAAGAGACCCAGTACTTC
.	TRBV5-5	.	TRBJ1-1	CASSRTSGDTEAFF	TGTGCCAGCAGCCGGACCTCAGGGGACACTGAAGCTTTCTTT
.	TRBV9	.	TRBJ1-1	CASSVAEGLEAFF	TGTGCCAGCAGCGTTGCCGAGGGCCTCGAAGCTTTCTTT
.	TRBV2	.	TRBJ1-1	CASIDQRENTEAFF	TGTGCCAGCATAGACCAGAGGGAGAACACTGAAGCTTTCTTT
TRBD1	TRBV19	.	TRBJ1-5	CASSMSARQGRLKQPQHF	TGTGCCAGTAGTATGAGCGCCCGACAGGGGAGGCTCAAACAGCCCCAGCATTTT
TRBD2	TRBV5-1	.	TRBJ2-7	CASSFGGRASYEQYF	TGCGCCAGCAGCTTTGGGGGGAGGGCATCCTACGAGCAGTACTTC
.	TRBV5-6	.	TRBJ2-3	CASSSDGGRSDTQYF	TGTGCCAGCAGCAGTGACGGGGGGCGGTCAGATACGCAGTATTTT
TRBD1	TRBV10-2	.	TRBJ1-2	CASSVTGALVDGYTF	TGCGCCAGCAGTGTAACAGGGGCTCTTGTAGATGGCTACACCTTC
.	TRBV25-1	.	TRBJ1-1	CASSEYGANTEAFF	TGTGCCAGCAGTGAATATGGGGCTAACACTGAAGCTTTCTTT
.	TRBV13	once	TRBJ1-2	CASSLDRAGGYPF	TGTGCCAGCAGCTTAGACAGGGCTGGAGGCTACCCCTTC
.	TRBV29-1	.	TRBJ1-5	CSVGQEGQPQHF	TGCAGCGTTGGACAGGAAGGTCAGCCCCAGCATTTT
.	TRBV7-9	.	TRBJ2-7	CASTLGSGNYEQYF	TGTGCCAGCACCTTGGGGTCAGGGAACTACGAGCAGTACTTC
.	TRBV28	few	TRBJ1-2	CASRGRGGSNYGYTF	TGTGCCAGCAGGGGGCGCGGGGGTTCCAACTATGGCTACACCTTC
.	TRBV6-6	.	TRBJ1-2	CASSYSIPAGDNGYTF	TGTGCCAGCAGTTACTCGATCCCCGCAGGGGACAATGGCTACACCTTC
.	TRBV6-5	few	TRBJ2-2	CASSYRQDNTGELFF	TGTGCCAGCAGTTATAGACAGGACAACACCGGGGAGCTGTTTTTT
.	TRBV5-1	.	TRBJ1-3	CASSLTDGNTIYF	TGCGCCAGCAGCTTGACAGATGGAAACACCATATATTTT
.	TRBV7-3	.	TRBJ1-2	CASSPKGGNYGYTF	TGTGCCAGCAGCCCCAAGGGGGGGAACTATGGCTACACCTTC
TRBD1	TRBV7-2	few	TRBJ1-6	CASSLFGQGNSPLHF	TGTGCCAGCAGCTTATTTGGACAGGGCAATTCACCCCTCCACTTT
TRBD1	TRBV9	once	TRBJ2-7	CASSAAGTGVHEQYF	TGTGCCAGCAGCGCTGCAGGGACAGGGGTTCACGAGCAGTACTTC
TRBD2	TRBV11-2	.	TRBJ2-3	CATGRGGGIDTQYF	TGTGCCACTGGCCGCGGGGGAGGGATAGATACGCAGTATTTT
TRBD1	TRBV5-6	.	TRBJ1-6	CASSRGQLNNSPLHF	TGTGCCAGCAGCAGGGGACAGCTAAATAATTCACCCCTCCACTTT
.	TRBV6-5	.	TRBJ2-5	CASSYGRQGGETQYF	TGTGCCAGCAGTTACGGGAGGCAGGGGGGCGAGACCCAGTACTTC
.	TRBV11-3	.	TRBJ2-1	CASSPPGGNEQFF	TGTGCCAGCAGCCCCCCCGGGGGCAATGAGCAGTTCTTC
TRBD1	TRBV10-1	.	TRBJ1-4	CASSHQGDTTNEKLFF	TGCGCCAGCAGTCACCAGGGGGATACAACTAATGAAAAACTGTTTTTT
TRBD1	TRBV9	.	TRBJ1-5	CASSPGDRGGNQPQHF	TGTGCCAGCAGCCCAGGGGACAGGGGGGGCAATCAGCCCCAGCATTTT
.	TRBV27	.	TRBJ2-4	CASPTGGRTKNIQYF	TGTGCCAGCCCGACCGGCGGGCGGACCAAAAACATTCAGTACTTC
TRBD1	TRBV6-5	.	TRBJ1-1	CASSYSWTGKGEAFF	TGTGCCAGCAGTTACTCGTGGACAGGGAAGGGTGAAGCTTTCTTT
TRBD2	TRBV6-1	.	TRBJ2-3	CASSDERGGTDTQYF	TGTGCCAGCAGTGATGAGCGGGGGGGCACAGATACGCAGTATTTT
.	TRBV29-1	.	TRBJ2-1	CSVGRPGGPFNEQFF	TGCAGCGTTGGGCGCCCAGGGGGGCCATTCAATGAGCAGTTCTTC
TRBD1	TRBV27	few	TRBJ2-3	CASGDRDFGADTQYF	TGTGCCAGCGGGGACAGGGACTTCGGGGCAGATACGCAGTATTTT
.	TRBV2	.	TRBJ2-5	CASTVQGTQETQYF	TGTGCCAGCACCGTTCAGGGCACACAAGAGACCCAGTACTTC
TRBD2	TRBV7-8	few	TRBJ2-2	CASSRAGVVTGELFF	TGTGCCAGCAGCCGCGCGGGGGTCGTCACCGGGGAGCTGTTTTTT
.	TRBV18	few	TRBJ2-7	CASSPPAGTYEQYF	TGTGCCAGCTCACCACCAGCAGGGACCTACGAGCAGTACTTC
TRBD1	TRBV2	.	TRBJ1-1	CATNPGTGNTEAFF	TGTGCCACGAACCCCGGGACAGGGAACACTGAAGCTTTCTTT